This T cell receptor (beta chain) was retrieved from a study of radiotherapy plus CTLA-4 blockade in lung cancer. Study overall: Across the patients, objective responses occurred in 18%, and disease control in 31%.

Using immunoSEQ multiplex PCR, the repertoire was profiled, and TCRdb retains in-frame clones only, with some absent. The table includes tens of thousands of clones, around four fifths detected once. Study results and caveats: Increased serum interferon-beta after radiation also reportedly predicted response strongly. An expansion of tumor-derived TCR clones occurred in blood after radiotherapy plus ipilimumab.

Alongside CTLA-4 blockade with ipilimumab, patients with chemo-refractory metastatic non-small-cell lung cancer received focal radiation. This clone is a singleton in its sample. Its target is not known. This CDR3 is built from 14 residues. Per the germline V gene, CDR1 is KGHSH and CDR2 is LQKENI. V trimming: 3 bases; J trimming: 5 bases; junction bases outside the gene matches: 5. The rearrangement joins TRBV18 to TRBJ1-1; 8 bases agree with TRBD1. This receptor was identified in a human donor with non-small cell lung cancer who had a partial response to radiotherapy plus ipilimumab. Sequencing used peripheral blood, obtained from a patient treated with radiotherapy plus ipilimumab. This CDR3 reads CASSPKTGGTEAFF. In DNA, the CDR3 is TGTGCCAGCTCACCGAAAACAGGGGGGACTGAAGCTTTCTTT.